This passage covers 2 T cell receptor beta chains from one sample sequenced in a study of cytomegalovirus exposure and HLA in healthy donors (dated by TCRdb to the late 2010s). Library preparation used the immunoSEQ multiplex PCR assay. For the multiplex PCR, a mixture combining 60 forward primers for TCR Vbeta segments and 13 reverse primers for TCR Jbeta segments was used. The table comes from immuneACCESS by way of TCRdb, which keeps in-frame sequences with V and J called. Part of the clones is missing from these tables; in studies checked, under half for an unresolved V gene and the rest for unknown reasons. The sample has around 170,000 clones on record, just under 80% of them singletons. Together, the top ten hold 3.1% of the sample. The specimen sequenced was PBMCs. The source is a woman in her 50s in good health and CMV-seropositive.

The chain is built from TRBV18 and TRBJ2-1; the match to TRBD2 covers 10 bases. Germline assignment: CDR1 KGHSH and CDR2 LQKENI. The junction had 5 bases not matched to a gene; V was cut back by 3 bases and J by 6 bases. This CDR3 comprises 15 residues. The CDR3 region is CASSPLAGAGNEQFF. CDR3 DNA sequence: TGTGCCAGCTCACCGCTAGCGGGAGCGGGCAATGAGCAGTTCTTC.

This clone was found a few times. The rearrangement uses TRBV11-2 and TRBJ2-5, with 9 bases aligning to TRBD1. Looked up from germline, CDR1 is SGHAT and CDR2 is FQNNGV. There are 15 residues in the CDR3. V dropped 0 bases and J dropped 9; count of bases not matched to a gene: 8. The CDR3 DNA reads as TGTGCCAGCAGCTTAGACACGGGACAGGGTAGGGCCCAGTACTTC. Amino acids: CASSLDTGQGRAQYF. Full variable domain (outside the CDR3, taken from reference TRBV11-2 and TRBJ2-5): EAGVAQSPRYKIIEKRQSVAFWCNPISGHATLYWYQQILGQGPKLLIQFQNNGVVDDSQLPKDRFSAERLKGVDSTLKIQPAKLEDSAVYLCASSLDTGQGRAQYFGPGTRLLVL.